A single sample is the source of the 18 T cell receptor beta chains below, sequenced in a study of radiation and T cells in renal cell carcinoma. Described time point: blood 2 weeks post-SBRT. The treatment denotes: 15 Gy SBRT to primary tumor, nephrectomy 4 weeks later. Repertoires were generated with immunoSEQ multiplex PCR, while TCRdb's copy carries only in-frame clones and drops some. The sample includes around 75,000 clones, 82% of them seen just once. The material sequenced was blood, taken from a patient whose treatment included radiotherapy and nephrectomy. Receptors originate from a man in his fifties or sixties with renal cell carcinoma.

This rearrangement joins TRBV11-1 to TRBJ2-5; 11 bases match TRBD2. There are 16 residues in the CDR3. The J segment lost 5 bases and the V segment lost 1 base, leaving 6 bases of the junction unmatched. CDR1 SGHAT and CDR2 FQDESV come from the germline V gene (reference sequence). CDR3 nucleotides: TGTGCCAGCAGCTTAGTTAGCGGGAGGGCCCGGGAGACCCAGTACTTC. Amino acid sequence: CASSLVSGRARETQYF.

This clone was seen only a few times. The J gene is TRBJ2-1, the V gene TRBV10-2; 9 positions match TRBD1. Per the germline V gene, CDR1 is WSHSY and CDR2 is SAAADI. CDR3 length: 12 residues. J lost 9 bases, V lost 7 bases, and 4 bases had no gene match. In nucleotides, the CDR3 is TGCGCCAGCACCGGGACAGGGAGTGAGCAGTTCTTC. Translation: CASTGTGSEQFF.

The chain recombines TRBV6-1 with TRBJ2-1, with D uncertain. The germline gives CDR1 MNHNS, CDR2 SASEGT. The CDR3 runs 16 residues. V lost 2 bases to trimming and J lost 0 bases, with 11 bases between them. The CDR3 loop reads CASSELGSSSYNEQFF. As DNA, the CDR3 is TGTGCCAGCAGTGAACTGGGATCGAGCTCCTACAATGAGCAGTTCTTC.

This rearrangement joins TRBV4-1 to TRBJ2-7; 10 bases fit TRBD1. Trimming at V came to 0 bases and at J to 5 bases, leaving 10 bases not matched to a gene. The CDR3 runs to 17 residues. CDR1 and CDR2 from the germline V gene are MGHRA and YSYEKL. As DNA, the CDR3 is TGCGCCAGCAGCCAAGATCCGGACAGGGGGTTTAGGGACGAGCAGTACTTC. Its translation: CASSQDPDRGFRDEQYF.

V usage is TRBV11-2 and J usage is TRBJ2-7; 10 nucleotides line up with TRBD1. There are 14 residues in the CDR3. Per germline, CDR1 SGHAT and CDR2 FQNNGV. With 1 base clipped from V and 6 bases from J, the junction kept 3 bases outside the gene matches. DNA for the CDR3: TGTGCCAGCAGCTTAGGACAGGGGGCGTCCGAGCAGTACTTC. This codes for CASSLGQGASEQYF.

CDR3 loop: CASSLYGQLNTEAFF. DNA of the CDR3: TGTGCCAGCAGTTTATACGGGCAGCTGAACACTGAAGCTTTCTTT. The rearrangement uses TRBV28 and TRBJ1-1; D is ambiguous. The CDR3 has 15 amino acids. The V gene lost 1 base and the J gene lost 0 bases, with 9 bases spanning the gap. CDR1 and CDR2 (germline): MDHEN, SYDVKM. Complete variable domain (other parts from reference TRBV28 and TRBJ1-1): DVKVTQSSRYLVKRTGEKVFLECVQDMDHENMFWYRQDPGLGLRLIYFSYDVKMKEKGDIPEGYSVSREKKERFSLILESASTNQTSMYLCASSLYGQLNTEAFFGQGTRLTVV.

J is TRBJ2-4 and V is TRBV19, with TRBD1 matching 8 bases. Germline CDR1 LNHDA, CDR2 SQIVND (reference sequence). V shed 3 bases, J shed 5 bases, and the junction held 18 bases outside the gene matches. The CDR3 loop spans 19 amino acids. The CDR3 DNA reads as TGTGCCAGTAGTATGGGGGCAGGGGGCAGGGGAGTCTCCCAAAACATTCAGTACTTC. Its translation: CASSMGAGGRGVSQNIQYF.

This clone was picked up one time. J is TRBJ2-1 and V is TRBV4-3; D is ambiguous. From germline, CDR1 is LGHNA and CDR2 YSLEER. The CDR3 is 13 residues long. The germline V and J ends were trimmed by 2 bases and 7 bases, with 9 bases remaining between them. The CDR3 DNA is TGCGCCAGCAGCCAAACCGACCAGAATGAGCAGTTCTTC. Its translation is CASSQTDQNEQFF.

This clone was found once. This chain uses TRBV6-4 with TRBJ1-5; D not resolved. Per the germline V gene, CDR1 is MRHNA and CDR2 is SNTAGT. V dropped 6 bases and J dropped 4 bases, with 13 bases sitting between them. This CDR3 contains 14 residues. For the CDR3, the DNA is TGTGCCAGCAGCCCTCAACCAAGGAATCAGCCCCAGCATTTT. It specifies CASSPQPRNQPQHF.

The chain carries TRBV28 and TRBJ1-4; 11 bases line up with TRBD1. This CDR3 region has 15 residues. J gave up 10 bases and V 4 bases, and 8 bases lay outside the gene matches. Germline V lookup: CDR1 MDHEN, CDR2 SYDVKM. CDR3 sequence (DNA): TGTGCCAGCAGTTCCTCCGGGACAGGGGGTGGAAAACTGTTTTTT. This gives the protein CASSSSGTGGGKLFF.

The chain has TRBV5-4 and TRBJ2-3, with TRBD1 as a possible D gene (5 bases). The germline V gene has CDR1 SGHNT and CDR2 YYREEE (reference sequence). Trimming left V 3 bases short and J 0 bases short, with 14 bases between. The CDR3 covers 16 residues. The CDR3 DNA sequence: TGTGCCAGCAGCTCGACAGCAGTTTCTAGCACAGATACGCAGTATTTT. Protein sequence: CASSSTAVSSTDTQYF.

The V and J genes are TRBV12-5 and TRBJ2-2, with 11 bases that match TRBD2. The V gene end was trimmed by 2 bases and the J gene end by 4 bases; junction bases not matched to a gene: 3. Germline V gene data show CDR1 as LGHNT and CDR2 as FRNRAP. This CDR3 contains 16 residues. In DNA, the CDR3 is TGTGCTAGTGGTTTGTCTAGCGGGAGGACCACCGGGGAGCTGTTTTTT. It specifies CASGLSSGRTTGELFF.

The chain employs TRBV6-6 and TRBJ2-3; D is undetermined. The CDR3 sequence is 14 residues long. Trimming left V 2 bases short and J 3 bases short, with 9 bases between. CDR1 MNHNY and CDR2 SVGAGI come from the germline V gene (reference sequence). The CDR3: CASSYRPRTDTQYF. DNA for the CDR3: TGTGCCAGCAGTTACCGGCCAAGGACAGATACGCAGTATTTT.

The rearrangement joins TRBV14 to TRBJ2-1; possibly TRBD1 for D (7 bases). V lost 4 bases and J 8 bases, leaving 18 bases between the germline ends. The CDR3 runs 15 residues. CDR1 is SGHDN and CDR2 is FVKESK in the germline V gene. Here the CDR3 DNA reads TGTGCCAGCAGCCCCTACGGAGGGGGCGAGGATGAGCAGTTCTTC. Translated: CASSPYGGGEDEQFF.

The rearrangement links TRBV7-2 to TRBJ1-1; the match to TRBD1 covers 8 bases. CDR1 SGHTA and CDR2 FQGNSA come from the germline V gene. The CDR3 sequence is 17 residues long. V shed 3 bases and J 0 bases; nucleotides not matched to a gene: 9. CDR3 loop: CASSFPSGQGMNTEAFF. The CDR3, as DNA: TGTGCCAGCAGCTTCCCCAGTGGACAGGGAATGAACACTGAAGCTTTCTTT.

J is TRBJ1-2 and V is TRBV28; no firm D call. Trimming removed 3 bases at V and 1 base at J, with 6 bases between. The CDR3 loop spans 13 amino acids. Germline values: CDR1 MDHEN, CDR2 SYDVKM. The CDR3 coding sequence is TGTGCCAGCAGTTTTTCCTTTAACTATGGCTACACCTTC. Translating it yields CASSFSFNYGYTF.

The rearrangement uses TRBV7-2 and TRBJ2-7; TRBD1 is a possible D gene (6 bases). Trimming stripped 0 bases from V and 3 bases from J, with 9 bases between. Looked up from germline, CDR1 is SGHTA and CDR2 is FQGNSA. This CDR3 is 14 amino acids long. The CDR3 is CASSLAGQSYEQYF. CDR3 in DNA: TGTGCCAGCAGCTTAGCTGGACAGAGCTACGAGCAGTACTTC.

The chain links TRBV5-1 to TRBJ2-5; D could derive from TRBD1 or TRBD2 (5 bases each). The CDR3 length is 13 residues. Per germline, CDR1 SGHRS and CDR2 YFSETQ. With 1 base removed from V and 5 bases from J, the gap between germline ends came to 9 bases. The CDR3 sequence: CASSLRGGETQYF. CDR3 in DNA: TGCGCCAGCAGCTTGCGTGGGGGTGAGACCCAGTACTTC.